What follows describes a single TCR beta chain. The PCR was carried out with 60 Vbeta primers and 13 Jbeta primers. Libraries were prepared by immunoSEQ multiplex PCR; TCRdb keeps only in-frame clonotypes and omits some of them. The data show 90,000 to 120,000 clones, with about four fifths seen just once and roughly 3% held by the top ten. This record belongs to a study of cytomegalovirus exposure and HLA in healthy donors. Germline V gene data show CDR1 as SNHLY and CDR2 as FYNNEI. V dropped 4 bases and J dropped 2 bases, with 11 bases sitting between them. The length of the CDR3 is 15 residues. The chain carries TRBV2 and TRBJ2-2, with D perhaps matching TRBD1 (6 bases). The sequence derives from a man between 25 and 39 years old in good health and CMV-seropositive. Sample: PBMCs. The CDR3 here is CASSVAGENTGELFF. The CDR3 coding sequence is TGTGCCAGCAGTGTTGCAGGGGAAAACACCGGGGAGCTGTTTTTT.